One sample yielded the 32 T cell receptor beta chains listed below, sequenced in a study of siplizumab effects on memory and regulatory T cells (dated by TCRdb to 2018 to 2020). Cells from the mixed lymphocyte reactions were cocultured for about six days at 37 degrees C. The library came from the immunoSEQ multiplex PCR assay. The table was pulled from immuneACCESS by TCRdb, which kept in-frame rearrangements only. Such tables lose some clones; where checked, under half of the loss comes from unresolved V genes, and the rest has no known cause. Recorded for this sample are about 500 clones; 60% to 70% of them occurred a single time. In total, the top ten clones hold about 8% of the sample. These receptors have no known antigen. The material sequenced was CFSE-low (dividing) CD4+ T cells sorted from an allogeneic mixed lymphocyte reaction. The receptors derive from a human donor in good health; the cells came from an allogeneic mixed lymphocyte reaction.

The chain is built from TRBV27 and TRBJ1-2, with 9 bases lining up with TRBD1. The V gene end was trimmed by 6 bases and the J gene end by 4 bases; junction bases not matched to a gene: 3. Germline lookup yields CDR1 MNHEY and CDR2 SMNVEV (reference sequence). This CDR3 spans 13 amino acids. CDR3 in amino acids: CASRPTGGYGYTF. The CDR3 DNA reads TGTGCCAGCAGACCGACAGGGGGCTATGGCTACACCTTC.

Remarks on this clone: One end of the junction fails to match germline, which may point to a read error. This chain joins TRBV7-7 and TRBJ2-2, with D perhaps matching TRBD1 (6 bases). Germline values: CDR1 SSHAT, CDR2 FNYEAQ (reference sequence). The CDR3 length is 15 residues. CDR3 sequence: CASSLGQTNTGELFF. CDR3 nucleotide sequence: TGTGCTAGCAGCTTAGGACAGACGAACACCGGGGAGCTGTTTTTT.

The J gene is TRBJ2-7, the V gene TRBV7-3, with D possibly matching TRBD1 (6 bases). Trimming stripped 2 bases from V and 3 bases from J, with 8 bases between. The CDR3 runs to 13 residues. Germline CDR1 reads SGHTA; CDR2 reads FQGTGA. The CDR3, as DNA: TGTGCCAGCAGCTTAGCACAGGGCTACGAGCAGTACTTC. As protein: CASSLAQGYEQYF.

The DNA of the CDR3 is TGTGCCAGTATCCACCCTGGGACAGGGCCAGATACGCAGTATTTT. Its protein product is CASIHPGTGPDTQYF. This chain uses TRBV19 with TRBJ2-3; 9 nucleotides line up with TRBD1. This CDR3 comprises 15 residues. Germline trimming cut 7 bases from V and 4 bases from J; bases unmatched to any gene: 9. The V gene's germline CDR1 is LNHDA and CDR2 SQIVND (reference sequence). Filled out from reference TRBV19 and TRBJ2-3, the complete variable domain reads DGGITQSPKYLFRKEGQNVTLSCEQNLNHDAMYWYRQDPGQGLRLIYYSQIVNDFQKGDIAEGYSVSREKKESFPLTVTSAQKNPTAFYLCASIHPGTGPDTQYFGPGTRLTVL.

This clone was observed once. The chain combines TRBV7-2 with TRBJ2-1, with 7 bases matching TRBD2. V lost 1 base to trimming and J lost 1 base; unmatched junction nucleotides: 4. The CDR3 is 16 amino acids. Per the germline V gene, CDR1 is SGHTA and CDR2 is FQGNSA. The CDR3 loop reads CASSLEAAGSYNEQFF. In nucleotides, the CDR3 is TGTGCCAGCAGCTTAGAAGCAGCGGGGTCCTACAATGAGCAGTTCTTC.

This rearrangement joins TRBV29-1 to TRBJ2-3; perhaps TRBD2 as D (5 bases). Germline V gene data show CDR1 as SQVTM and CDR2 as ANQGSEA. Trimming shortened V by 3 bases and J by 6 bases, and 10 bases separated the two germline ends. This CDR3 comprises 12 residues. The CDR3 protein is CSVDTRWDTQYF. For the CDR3, the DNA is TGCAGCGTTGATACTAGGTGGGATACGCAGTATTTT.

V gene TRBV7-2 combines with J gene TRBJ1-2, with 9 positions matching TRBD1. The CDR3 contains 15 residues. V was clipped by 5 bases and J by 3 bases; unmatched bases: 7. CDR1 SGHTA and CDR2 FQGNSA come from the germline V gene. The CDR3 nucleotides are TGTGCCAGCAGCGCCCAGACAGGGGGGGACTATGGCTACACCTTC. Translating it yields CASSAQTGGDYGYTF.

J is TRBJ1-2 and V is TRBV6-1; D unclear. Germline V gene sequence: CDR1 MNHNS, CDR2 SASEGT. CDR3 length equals 17 residues. The ends were cut back, 0 bases at V and 2 bases at J, with 16 bases in the middle. The CDR3 reads CASSEAPPGAFNYGYTF. The CDR3 bases are TGTGCCAGCAGTGAAGCTCCCCCAGGCGCCTTCAACTATGGCTACACCTTC.

V and J are TRBV29-1 and TRBJ1-1; possible D gene TRBD1, 5 bases. Germline V CDR1 and CDR2: SQVTM, ANQGSEA. There are 13 residues in the CDR3. V was trimmed by 4 bases and J by 6 bases, leaving 15 bases between them. The CDR3 DNA follows: TGCAGCGTTGGCAGGGTGGTGGATGCTGAAGCTTTCTTT. It specifies CSVGRVVDAEAFF.

This clone appeared a few times. The V call is TRBV18, the J call TRBJ2-1, with TRBD2 matching over 9 bases. Trimming removed 5 bases from V and 3 bases from J; junction bases left unmatched: 8. The CDR3 length is 16 residues. CDR1 KGHSH and CDR2 LQKENI come from the germline V gene. CDR3 amino acids: CASSSSSGDYYNEQFF. DNA of the CDR3: TGTGCCAGCTCATCTTCTAGCGGGGATTACTACAATGAGCAGTTCTTC.

The chain couples TRBV10-2 to TRBJ2-7; 11 nucleotides match TRBD1. Germline values: CDR1 WSHSY, CDR2 SAAADI. This CDR3 has 15 amino acids. V gave up 6 bases and J gave up 3 bases; unmatched junction bases: 7. CDR3: CASSPTGTGGYEQYF. The CDR3 nucleotides read TGCGCCAGCAGCCCAACGGGGACAGGGGGCTACGAGCAGTACTTC.

The chain is built from TRBV15 and TRBJ1-1, with a tentative D call TRBD1 (6 bases). Per the germline V gene, CDR1 is LNHNV and CDR2 is YYDKDF (reference sequence). The germline V and J ends were trimmed by 4 bases and 0 bases, with 15 bases remaining between them. This CDR3 comprises 16 residues. For the CDR3, the DNA is TGTGCCACCAGCACCGGACAGCCTTTGATGAACACTGAAGCTTTCTTT. Translation: CATSTGQPLMNTEAFF. Full variable domain (outside the CDR3, taken from reference TRBV15 and TRBJ1-1): DAMVIQNPRYQVTQFGKPVTLSCSQTLNHNVMYWYQQKSSQAPKLLFHYYDKDFNNEADTPDNFQSRRPNTSFCFLDIRSPGLGDTAMYLCATSTGQPLMNTEAFFGQGTRLTVV.

The V call is TRBV7-3, the J call TRBJ2-1; TRBD2 matches at 10 bases. The CDR3 is 16 residues long. Germline V gives CDR1 SGHTA, CDR2 FQGTGA. Trimming removed 4 bases from V and 2 bases from J; junction bases left unmatched: 5. For the CDR3, the DNA is TGTGCCAGCAGCTCCTTAGCGGGAGGAGCCTACAATGAGCAGTTCTTC. Amino acids: CASSSLAGGAYNEQFF.

V and J are TRBV29-1 and TRBJ2-1, with D possibly matching TRBD2 (5 bases). The CDR3 runs to 16 residues. The germline V gene encodes CDR1 SQVTM and CDR2 ANQGSEA. V lost 1 base and J 8 bases, leaving 21 bases between the germline ends. The CDR3 sequence: CSVEVSERKEAYEQFF. The CDR3 coding sequence is TGCAGCGTTGAAGTCAGCGAGCGGAAAGAGGCGTATGAGCAGTTCTTC.

This clone was counted a few times. The V gene is TRBV5-1, the J gene TRBJ1-2; TRBD1 might be the D (5 bases). The CDR3 loop spans 13 amino acids. Germline CDR1 SGHRS, CDR2 YFSETQ. The V gene lost 5 bases and the J gene lost 2 bases, with 10 bases spanning the gap. CDR3 loop: CASRTDSNYGYTF. CDR3 nucleotide sequence: TGCGCCAGCAGGACAGATTCAAACTATGGCTACACCTTC.

The rearrangement uses TRBV18 and TRBJ1-2; tentative D call: TRBD1 (6 bases). CDR1 and CDR2 (germline): KGHSH, LQKENI. V gave up 5 bases and J gave up 4 bases, with 14 bases separating them. This CDR3 is 14 amino acids long. CDR3 sequence: CASSSKPDSYGYTF. In nucleotides, the CDR3 is TGTGCCAGCTCATCCAAACCGGACAGCTATGGCTACACCTTC.

The genes are TRBV7-6 and TRBJ2-5; D is unresolved. Germline V CDR1 and CDR2: SGHVS, FNYEAQ. CDR3 size: 12 residues. V was trimmed by 2 bases and J by 5 bases, leaving 6 bases between them. The CDR3 DNA follows: TGTGCCAGCAGCTTAATTAGGGAGACCCAGTACTTC. It translates to CASSLIRETQYF.

The chain combines TRBV30 with TRBJ1-2; a possible D gene is TRBD1 (5 bases). The CDR3 runs 14 residues. Trimming cost V 6 bases and J 7 bases, with 21 bases left between them. Germline CDR1 GTSNPN, CDR2 SVGIG (reference sequence). The CDR3 loop is CACPTPGRPAGYTF. The CDR3 nucleotides are TGTGCCTGTCCAACCCCGGGACGGCCTGCTGGCTACACCTTC.

The chain recombines TRBV4-1 with TRBJ2-2; TRBD2 matches 7 bases. CDR1 and CDR2 from the germline V gene are MGHRA and YSYEKL. V lost 1 base to trimming and J lost 7 bases; unmatched junction nucleotides: 6. The CDR3 spans 15 residues. The CDR3 bases are TGCGCCAGCAGCCAAGGGCTCGGGGGGATCGGGGAGCTGTTTTTT. Encoded protein: CASSQGLGGIGELFF.

The chain carries TRBV30 and TRBJ2-1, with D possibly TRBD1 on 5 matching bases. CDR3 length: 12 amino acids. The V end was cut by 4 bases, the J end by 10 bases, with 14 bases between. CDR1 is GTSNPN, CDR2 SVGIG, per germline (reference sequence). Here the CDR3 DNA reads TGTGCCTGGAAGGGGTTATCCGGCGAGCAGTTCTTC. It specifies CAWKGLSGEQFF.

V is TRBV18 and J is TRBJ2-7, with TRBD2 matching 8 bases. CDR3 length: 15 amino acids. The V and J ends lost 2 bases and 5 bases, in that order; junction bases with no gene match: 8. Germline V CDR1 and CDR2: KGHSH, LQKENI. In DNA form, the CDR3 reads TGTGCCAGCTCACCAAAGCGGGAGTCTGAGAACGAGCAGTACTTC. Translated: CASSPKRESENEQYF.

A few counts support this clone. V is TRBV9 and J is TRBJ2-5; 8 positions agree with TRBD2. The V and J ends lost 0 bases and 1 base, in that order; junction bases with no gene match: 5. CDR3 length equals 16 residues. Germline CDR1 and CDR2: SGDLS and YYNGEE. The CDR3 loop reads CASSVALAGTQETQYF. As DNA, the CDR3 is TGTGCCAGCAGCGTAGCCCTAGCGGGCACCCAAGAGACCCAGTACTTC.

V and J are TRBV30 and TRBJ2-5; D not resolved. The V gene's germline CDR1 is GTSNPN and CDR2 SVGIG (reference sequence). Trimming shortened V by 4 bases and J by 4 bases, and 10 bases separated the two germline ends. This CDR3 has 12 residues. This CDR3 is CAWNRAGETQYF. In DNA form, the CDR3 reads TGTGCCTGGAATAGGGCCGGAGAGACCCAGTACTTC.

This sequence joins TRBV11-3 and TRBJ2-1, with 10 nucleotides matching TRBD2. Looked up from germline, CDR1 is SGHNT and CDR2 is YENEEA. The CDR3 runs 18 residues. V lost 5 bases and J lost 4; bases outside the gene matches: 14. The CDR3 DNA sequence: TGTGCCAGCAGCAATAGGGCTAGCGGGAGTTATGGGTACAATGAGCAGTTCTTC. Translating it yields CASSNRASGSYGYNEQFF.

This chain connects TRBV10-3 to TRBJ1-2; 9 positions match TRBD1. Trimming at V came to 11 bases and at J to 8 bases, leaving 12 bases not matched to a gene. The V gene's germline CDR1 is ENHRY and CDR2 SYGVKD. The CDR3 runs 13 residues. The CDR3 is CAGRDREYQGYTF. The CDR3 coding sequence is TGTGCCGGCCGGGACAGGGAGTATCAGGGCTACACCTTC.

The chain links TRBV7-2 to TRBJ2-3, with TRBD2 matching over 9 bases. This CDR3 has 16 residues. V lost 1 base, J lost 2 bases, and 4 bases stayed unmatched. Germline V CDR1 and CDR2: SGHTA, FQGNSA. Here the CDR3 reads CASSLVPSGTTDTQYF. CDR3 bases: TGTGCCAGCAGCTTAGTTCCTAGCGGGACCACAGATACGCAGTATTTT.

The chain recombines TRBV6-5 with TRBJ1-4; D possibly corresponds to TRBD1 (5 bases). Per the germline V gene, CDR1 is MNHEY and CDR2 is SVGAGI. V lost 10 bases and J 4 bases, leaving 16 bases between the germline ends. This CDR3 has 14 residues. As DNA, the CDR3 is TGTGCCACTAAACCGGGACTGTATAATGAAAAACTGTTTTTT. Translation gives CATKPGLYNEKLFF.

This clone was seen a handful of times. The chain uses TRBV6-1 and TRBJ2-1; 9 nucleotides match TRBD2. Germline CDR1 reads MNHNS; CDR2 reads SASEGT. V lost 8 bases and J lost 9; bases outside the gene matches: 8. The CDR3 contains 13 residues. CDR3 protein: CASRVAGVAEQFF. As DNA, the CDR3 is TGTGCCAGCCGGGTAGCGGGAGTGGCTGAGCAGTTCTTC.

The chain uses TRBV7-8 and TRBJ1-2, with D perhaps TRBD1 (5 bases). Trimming shortened V by 3 bases and J by 2 bases, and 7 bases separated the two germline ends. In germline, CDR1 is SGHVS, CDR2 FQNEAQ. CDR3 size: 13 residues. The CDR3 is CASSLGRNYGYTF. CDR3 nucleotide sequence: TGTGCCAGCAGCTTGGGACGGAACTATGGCTACACCTTC.

The rearrangement joins TRBV18 to TRBJ1-2, with TRBD1 matching over 8 bases. The CDR3 spans 15 residues. CDR1 is KGHSH and CDR2 is LQKENI in the germline V gene. The V and J ends lost 2 bases and 10 bases, in that order; junction bases with no gene match: 12. The CDR3 DNA follows: TGTGCCAGCTCACCAGCGTTGGGGGACAGGACGCTCTACACCTTC. As protein: CASSPALGDRTLYTF.

The chain carries TRBV5-8 and TRBJ1-2; D is possibly TRBD1 (5 bases). CDR3 size: 13 residues. Germline values: CDR1 SGHTS, CDR2 YDEGEE. V was pared by 0 bases and J by 2 bases, with 5 bases between. CDR3: CASSLGQNYGYTF. CDR3 nucleotides: TGTGCCAGCAGCTTGGGACAGAACTATGGCTACACCTTC.

This chain links TRBV18 with TRBJ1-1; D gene unclear. Germline-derived CDR1 and CDR2 are KGHSH and LQKENI. The length of the CDR3 is 18 residues. Deletions cut 1 base from V and 1 base from J, with 19 bases between. CDR3 sequence: CASSPLRAVLMRNTEAFF. For the CDR3, the DNA is TGTGCCAGCTCACCACTCCGGGCGGTTCTTATGAGGAACACTGAAGCTTTCTTT.